This T cell receptor beta chain derives from a study of control samples from healthy donors and cancer patients. Using immunoSEQ multiplex PCR, the repertoire was profiled, and TCRdb retains in-frame clones only, with some absent. The sample yields 50,000 or so clones, approximately 95% seen once. The germline gives CDR1 LGHNA, CDR2 YNFKEQ. Trimming took off 4 bases at V and 3 bases at J, with 13 bases between the two ends. The CDR3 length is 14 residues. The chain has TRBV4-2 and TRBJ2-7, with D tentatively TRBD2 (5 bases). The source material was blood. The origin of this receptor is a young man in good health. The DNA for the CDR3 is TGTGCCAGCAGCCCTATGCTAGCAGTCTACGAGCAGTACTTC. The encoded protein is CASSPMLAVYEQYF.